The sequence of this T cell receptor beta chain was determined in a study of T cells in Graves' hyperthyroidism and ophthalmopathy. Study-wide points: Clonotypes that were expanded in thyroid above 0.001 mostly appeared in blood too.

If no ophthalmopathy progression occurred within 18 months, Graves' hyperthyroidism was stable. Exclusion of a patient resulted from uncontrolled infection, other autoimmune disease, pregnancy or lactation. Diagnosing involved the use of clinical symptoms, serum thyroxine and TRAb, thyroid ultrasound and orbital computed tomography. The CDR3 runs 15 residues. V lost 2 bases to trimming and J lost 7 bases, with 17 bases between them. Germline assignment: CDR1 DFQATT and CDR2 SNEGSKA (reference sequence). With respect to this clonotype: Antigen specificity is unknown.

Regions amplified from RNA transcripts were the TCR beta CDR3 regions. HTBI primers were the set used in a first-round RT-PCR of the TCR CDR3. TCRdb re-called the multiplex PCR reads through MiXCR, storing one row per CDR3 protein. The data contain 610,000 or so distinct CDR3 sequences, around 45% of them singletons. The TCR was taken from a woman aged 18-29 years with Graves' hyperthyroidism. The rearrangement uses TRBV20-1 and TRBJ1-4; D is undetermined. Material for sequencing was peripheral blood or thyroid tissue (not recorded which). CDR3 sequence: CSARSGEVGGEKLFF. The CDR3 DNA sequence: TGCAGTGCTAGATCCGGGGAAGTGGGAGGTGAAAAACTGTTTTTT.